This T cell receptor beta chain originates from a study of blood T cells in healthy people across ages. Healthy Caucasian individuals from Russia aged about 6 to 95 were enrolled as donors. Through a sample-barcoded 5' primer and a J-beta primer mix, a second PCR was run for roughly 6 to 11 cycles. Each TCR beta cDNA got a 12-nucleotide random molecular identifier. In TCRdb, the 5' RACE reads were re-called with MiXCR into one record per CDR3 protein. The sample carries fewer than 2 million distinct CDR3 sequences, about 39% recorded once. CDR3 length equals 13 residues. Germline V gene sequence: CDR1 LGHDT, CDR2 YNNKEL (reference sequence). The ends were cut back, 5 bases at V and 8 bases at J, with 13 bases in the middle.

This sequence originates from a human donor in good health. Material for sequencing was blood. The chain couples TRBV3-1 to TRBJ2-1; maybe TRBD1 (6 bases). Here the CDR3 DNA reads TGTGCCAGCAGCGTATCTACAGGGTATGAGCAGTTCTTC. Its translation: CASSVSTGYEQFF.